This TCR beta chain was recorded in a study of control samples from healthy donors and cancer patients. Measured with immunoSEQ multiplex PCR; TCRdb has only the in-frame clones, and not every one. The sample lists about 92,000 clones, more than 75% occurring once. The source of this sequence is a woman aged 55-70 years in good health. The sequencing sample was made of blood.

The CDR3 loop reads CASGKGVNTEAFF. The DNA of the CDR3 is TGTGCTAGTGGAAAGGGAGTGAACACTGAAGCTTTCTTT. The V and J genes are TRBV12-5 and TRBJ1-1, with unresolved D. Trimming took 6 bases from V and 0 from J, leaving 8 bases between them. Germline lookup yields CDR1 LGHNT and CDR2 FRNRAP. The CDR3 is 13 residues long.